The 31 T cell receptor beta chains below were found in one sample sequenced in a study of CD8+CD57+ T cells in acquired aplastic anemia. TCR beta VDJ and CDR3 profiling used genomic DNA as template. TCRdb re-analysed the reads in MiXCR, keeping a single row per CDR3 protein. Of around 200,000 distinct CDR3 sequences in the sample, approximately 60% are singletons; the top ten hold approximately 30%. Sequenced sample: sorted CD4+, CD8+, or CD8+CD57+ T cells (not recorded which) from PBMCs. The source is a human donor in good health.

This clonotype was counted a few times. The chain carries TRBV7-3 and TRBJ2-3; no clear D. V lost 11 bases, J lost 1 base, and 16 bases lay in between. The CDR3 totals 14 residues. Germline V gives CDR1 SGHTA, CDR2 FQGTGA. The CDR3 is CASSLGARTDTQYF. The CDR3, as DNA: TGTGCCTCTTCATTGGGCGCCCGCACAGATACGCAGTATTTT.

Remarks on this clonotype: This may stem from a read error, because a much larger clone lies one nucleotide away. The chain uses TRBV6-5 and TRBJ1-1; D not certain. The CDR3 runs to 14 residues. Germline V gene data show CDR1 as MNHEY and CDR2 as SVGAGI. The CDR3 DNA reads TGTGCCAGCAGTTACGAGGGAGGGAACGCTGAAGCTTTCTTT. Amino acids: CASSYEGGNAEAFF.

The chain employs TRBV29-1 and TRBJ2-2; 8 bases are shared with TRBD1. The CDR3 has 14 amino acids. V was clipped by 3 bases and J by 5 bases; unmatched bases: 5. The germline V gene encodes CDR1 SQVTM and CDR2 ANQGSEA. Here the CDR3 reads CSVEGTGSTGELFF. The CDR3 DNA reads TGCAGCGTTGAGGGGACAGGATCGACCGGGGAGCTGTTTTTT.

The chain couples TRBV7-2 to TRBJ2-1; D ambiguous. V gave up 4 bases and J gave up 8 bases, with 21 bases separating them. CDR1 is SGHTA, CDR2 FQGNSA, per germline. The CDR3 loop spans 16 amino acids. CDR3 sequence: CASSSWGFRVTDEQFF. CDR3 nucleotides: TGTGCCAGCAGCTCGTGGGGTTTCCGGGTGACGGATGAGCAGTTCTTC.

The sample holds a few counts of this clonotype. The CDR3 DNA follows: TGTGCCAGCCGCAGGGGACAGGGGACTTCACCCCTCCACTTT. This encodes CASRRGQGTSPLHF. V and J are TRBV2 and TRBJ1-6; TRBD1 agrees at 10 bases. CDR1 is SNHLY and CDR2 is FYNNEI in the germline V gene. V was clipped by 8 bases and J by 9 bases; unmatched bases: 7. This CDR3 comprises 14 residues.

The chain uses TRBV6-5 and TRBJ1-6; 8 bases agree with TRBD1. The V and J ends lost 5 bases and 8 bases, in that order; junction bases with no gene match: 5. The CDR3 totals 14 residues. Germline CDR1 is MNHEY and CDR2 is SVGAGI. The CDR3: CASSDQGADSPLHF. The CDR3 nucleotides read TGTGCCAGCAGTGATCAGGGGGCGGATTCACCCCTCCACTTT.

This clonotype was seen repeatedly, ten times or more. CDR3 protein: CASSLDGEYIQYF. In DNA, the CDR3 is TGTGCCAGCAGCTTAGACGGGGAGTACATTCAGTACTTC. The rearrangement links TRBV7-8 to TRBJ2-4, with D maybe TRBD2 (5 bases). The CDR3 sequence is 13 residues long. Germline V gene data show CDR1 as SGHVS and CDR2 as FQNEAQ. V lost 1 base and J 8 bases, leaving 9 bases between the germline ends.

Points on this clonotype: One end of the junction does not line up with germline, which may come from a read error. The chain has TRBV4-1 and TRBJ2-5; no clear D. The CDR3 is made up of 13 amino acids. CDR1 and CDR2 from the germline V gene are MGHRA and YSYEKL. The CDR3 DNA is TGCGCCAGCAGCCAAGATGGCGAGGAGACCCGGTACTTC. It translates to CASSQDGEETRYF.

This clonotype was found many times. Here the CDR3 DNA reads TGTGCCAGCAGCGCGCACCGCCCCACCGGGACAGGCACCAATGAGCAGTTCTTC. The encoded protein is CASSAHRPTGTGTNEQFF. The V gene is TRBV9, the J gene TRBJ2-1; 8 nucleotides match TRBD1. Germline-derived CDR1 and CDR2 are SGDLS and YYNGEE. CDR3 size: 18 residues. Trimming at V came to 3 bases and at J to 6 bases, leaving 17 bases not matched to a gene.

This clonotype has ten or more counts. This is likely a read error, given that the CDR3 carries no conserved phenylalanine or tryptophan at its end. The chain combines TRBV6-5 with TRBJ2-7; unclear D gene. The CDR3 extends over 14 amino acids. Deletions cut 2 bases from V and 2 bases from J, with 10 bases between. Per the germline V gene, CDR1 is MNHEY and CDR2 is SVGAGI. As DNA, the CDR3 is TGTGCCAGCAGTTACGGGCCAGAGGCCTACGAGCAGTACCTC. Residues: CASSYGPEAYEQYL.

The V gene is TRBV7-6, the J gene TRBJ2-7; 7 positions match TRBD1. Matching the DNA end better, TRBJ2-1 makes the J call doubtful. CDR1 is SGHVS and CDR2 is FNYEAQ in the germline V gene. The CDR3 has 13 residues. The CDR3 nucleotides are TGTGCCAGCAGCTTTACGACAGGGCATGAGCAGTTCTTC. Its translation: CASSFTTGHEQFF.

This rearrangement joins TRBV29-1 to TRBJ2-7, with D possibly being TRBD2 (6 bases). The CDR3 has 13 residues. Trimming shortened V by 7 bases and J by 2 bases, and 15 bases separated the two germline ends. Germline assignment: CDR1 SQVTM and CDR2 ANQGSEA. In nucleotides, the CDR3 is TGCAGCGCTGCCGGGACTCCCGCCTACGAGCAGTACTTC. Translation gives CSAAGTPAYEQYF.

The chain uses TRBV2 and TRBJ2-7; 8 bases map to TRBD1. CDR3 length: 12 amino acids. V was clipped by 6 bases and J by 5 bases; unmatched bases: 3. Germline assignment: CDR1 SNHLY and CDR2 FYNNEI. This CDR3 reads CASSPGGHEQYF. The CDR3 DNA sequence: TGTGCCAGCAGCCCAGGGGGCCACGAGCAGTACTTC.

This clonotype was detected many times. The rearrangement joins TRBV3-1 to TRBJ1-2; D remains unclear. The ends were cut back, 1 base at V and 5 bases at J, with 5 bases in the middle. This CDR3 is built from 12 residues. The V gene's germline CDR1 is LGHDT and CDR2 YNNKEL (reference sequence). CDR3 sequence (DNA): TGTGCCAGCAGCCAAGGGCTGTATGGCTACACCTTC. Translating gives CASSQGLYGYTF.

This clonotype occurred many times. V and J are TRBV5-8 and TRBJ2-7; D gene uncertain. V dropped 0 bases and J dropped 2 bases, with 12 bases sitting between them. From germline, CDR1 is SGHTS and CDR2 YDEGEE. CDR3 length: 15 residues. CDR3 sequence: CASSLGPDLTYEQYF. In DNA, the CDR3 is TGTGCCAGCAGCTTGGGTCCCGATTTGACCTACGAGCAGTACTTC. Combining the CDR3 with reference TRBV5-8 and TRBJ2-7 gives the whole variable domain EAGVTQSPTHLIKTRGQQATLRCSPISGHTSVYWYQQALGLGLQFLLWYDEGEERNRGNFPPRFSGRQFPNYSSELNVNALELEDSALYLCASSLGPDLTYEQYFGPGTRLTVT.

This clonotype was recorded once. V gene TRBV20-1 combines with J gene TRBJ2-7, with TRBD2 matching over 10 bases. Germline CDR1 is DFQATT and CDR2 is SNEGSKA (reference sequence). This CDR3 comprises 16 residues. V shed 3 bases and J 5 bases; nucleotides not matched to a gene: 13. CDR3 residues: CSARKLASGSINEQYF. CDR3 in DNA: TGCAGTGCTAGGAAGTTGGCTAGCGGGAGTATCAACGAGCAGTACTTC.

The CDR3 sequence: CASSESGIHSPLHF. CDR3 sequence (DNA): TGTGCCAGCAGTGAGTCGGGGATCCATTCACCCCTCCACTTT. The chain employs TRBV25-1 and TRBJ1-6; no firm D call. The CDR3 is made up of 14 amino acids. The germline CDR1 and CDR2 sequences are MGHDK and SYGVNS. Deletions cut 3 bases from V and 8 bases from J, with 11 bases between. The full variable domain, rest sourced from reference TRBV25-1 and TRBJ1-6, is EADIYQTPRYLVIGTGKKITLECSQTMGHDKMYWYQQDPGMELHLIHYSYGVNSTEKGDLSSESTVSRIRTEHFPLTLESARPSHTSQYLCASSESGIHSPLHFGNGTRLTVT.

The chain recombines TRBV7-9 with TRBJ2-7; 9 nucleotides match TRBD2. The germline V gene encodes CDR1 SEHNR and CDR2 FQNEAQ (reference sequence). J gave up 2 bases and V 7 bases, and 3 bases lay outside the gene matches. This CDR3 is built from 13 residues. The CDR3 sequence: CASKAGGPYEQYF. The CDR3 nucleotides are TGTGCCAGCAAGGCGGGAGGGCCCTACGAGCAGTACTTC.

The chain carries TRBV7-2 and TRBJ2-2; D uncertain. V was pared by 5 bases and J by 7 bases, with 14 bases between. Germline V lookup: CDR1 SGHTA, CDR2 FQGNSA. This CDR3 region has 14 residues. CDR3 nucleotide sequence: TGTGCCAGCAGCCCCATGTTGCAGGACGGGGAGCTGTTTTTT. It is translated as CASSPMLQDGELFF. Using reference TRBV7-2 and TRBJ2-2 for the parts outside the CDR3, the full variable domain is GAGVSQSPSNKVTEKGKDVELRCDPISGHTALYWYRQSLGQGLEFLIYFQGNSAPDKSGLPSDRFSAERTGGSVSTLTIQRTQQEDSAVYLCASSPMLQDGELFFGEGSRLTVL.

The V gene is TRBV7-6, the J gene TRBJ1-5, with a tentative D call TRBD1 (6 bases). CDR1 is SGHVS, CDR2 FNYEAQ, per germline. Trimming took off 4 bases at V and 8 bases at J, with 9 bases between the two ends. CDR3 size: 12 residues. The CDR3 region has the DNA TGTGCCAGCAGCTCCAGGGGTGAGCCCCAGCATTTT. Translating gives CASSSRGEPQHF. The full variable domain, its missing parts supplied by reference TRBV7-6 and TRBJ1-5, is GAGVSQSPRYKVTKRGQDVALRCDPISGHVSLYWYRQALGQGPEFLTYFNYEAQQDKSGLPNDRFSAERPEGSISTLTIQRTEQRDSAMYRCASSSRGEPQHFGDGTRLSIL.

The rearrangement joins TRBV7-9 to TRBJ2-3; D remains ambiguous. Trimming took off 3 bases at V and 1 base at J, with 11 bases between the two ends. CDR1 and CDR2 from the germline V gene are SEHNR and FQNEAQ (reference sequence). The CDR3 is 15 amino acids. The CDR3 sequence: CASSFAPIRTDTQYF. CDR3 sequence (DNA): TGTGCCAGCAGCTTTGCCCCAATCCGCACAGATACGCAGTATTTT.

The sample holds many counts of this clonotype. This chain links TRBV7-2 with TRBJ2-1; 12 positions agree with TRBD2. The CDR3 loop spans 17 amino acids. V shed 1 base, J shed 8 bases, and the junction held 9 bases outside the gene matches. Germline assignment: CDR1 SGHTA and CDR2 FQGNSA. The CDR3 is CASSLVARTSGMDEQFF. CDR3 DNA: TGTGCCAGCAGCTTAGTCGCGAGGACTAGCGGGATGGATGAGCAGTTCTTC.

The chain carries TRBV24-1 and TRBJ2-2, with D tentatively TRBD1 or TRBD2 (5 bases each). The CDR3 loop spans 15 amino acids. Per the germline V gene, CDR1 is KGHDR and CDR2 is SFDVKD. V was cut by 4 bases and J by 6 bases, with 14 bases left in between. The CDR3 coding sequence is TGTGCCACCAGTGAGGGGACGTGGTTCGCCGGGGAGCTGTTTTTT. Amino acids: CATSEGTWFAGELFF.

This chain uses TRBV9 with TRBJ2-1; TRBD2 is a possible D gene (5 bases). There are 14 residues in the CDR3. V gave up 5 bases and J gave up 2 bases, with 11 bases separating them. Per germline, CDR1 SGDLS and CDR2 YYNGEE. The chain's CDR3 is CASRPSTTYNEQFF. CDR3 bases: TGTGCCAGCAGACCCTCGACTACCTACAATGAGCAGTTCTTC.

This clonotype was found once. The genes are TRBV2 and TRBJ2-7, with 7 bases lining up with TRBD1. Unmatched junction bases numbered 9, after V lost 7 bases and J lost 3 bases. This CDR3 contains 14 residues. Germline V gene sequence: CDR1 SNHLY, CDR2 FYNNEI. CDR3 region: CASTSGQTDYEQYF. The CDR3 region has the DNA TGTGCCAGCACTTCGGGACAGACAGACTACGAGCAGTACTTC.

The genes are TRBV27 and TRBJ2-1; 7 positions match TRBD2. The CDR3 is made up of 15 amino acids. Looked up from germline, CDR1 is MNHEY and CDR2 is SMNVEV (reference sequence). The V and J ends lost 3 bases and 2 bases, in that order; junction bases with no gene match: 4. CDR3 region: CASSLGGSTYNEQFF. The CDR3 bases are TGTGCCAGCAGTTTGGGCGGGAGCACCTACAATGAGCAGTTCTTC.

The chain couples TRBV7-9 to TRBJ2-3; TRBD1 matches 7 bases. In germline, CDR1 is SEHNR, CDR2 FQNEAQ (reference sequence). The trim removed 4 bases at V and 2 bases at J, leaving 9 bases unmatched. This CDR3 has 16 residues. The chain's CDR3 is CASSSGTAALTDTQYF. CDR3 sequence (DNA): TGTGCCAGCAGCTCCGGGACAGCTGCCCTCACAGATACGCAGTATTTT.

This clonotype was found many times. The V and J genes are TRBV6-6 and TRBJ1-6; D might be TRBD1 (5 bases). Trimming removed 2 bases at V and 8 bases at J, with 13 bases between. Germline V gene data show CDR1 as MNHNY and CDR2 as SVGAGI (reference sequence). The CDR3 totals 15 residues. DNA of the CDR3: TGTGCCAGCAGTTACACCCGGTGGGACGATTCACCCCTCCACTTT. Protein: CASSYTRWDDSPLHF.

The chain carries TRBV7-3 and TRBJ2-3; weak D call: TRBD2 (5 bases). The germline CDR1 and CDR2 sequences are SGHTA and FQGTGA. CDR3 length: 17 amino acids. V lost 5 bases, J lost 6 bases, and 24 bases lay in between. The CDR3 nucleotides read TGTGCCAGCAGCCCGACCGGAGGCCAAGAGACGAGGGATACGCAGTATTTT. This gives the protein CASSPTGGQETRDTQYF.

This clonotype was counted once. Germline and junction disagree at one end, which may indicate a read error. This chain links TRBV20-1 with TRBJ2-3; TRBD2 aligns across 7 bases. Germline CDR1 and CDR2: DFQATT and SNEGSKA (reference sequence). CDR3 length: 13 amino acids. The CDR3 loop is CSGRRGDGDTQYF. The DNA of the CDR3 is TGCAGTGGTAGACGGGGGGACGGCGATACGCAGTATTTT.

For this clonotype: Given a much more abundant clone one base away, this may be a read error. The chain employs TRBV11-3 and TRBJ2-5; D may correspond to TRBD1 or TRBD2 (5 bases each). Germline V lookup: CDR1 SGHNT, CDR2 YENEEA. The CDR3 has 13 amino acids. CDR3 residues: CVSSLDGGETQYF. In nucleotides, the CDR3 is TGTGTCAGCAGCTTAGATGGGGGAGAGACCCAGTACTTC.